One sample yielded the 26 T cell receptor beta chains listed below, sequenced in a study of Tregs in tolerant kidney transplant recipients. Related graft donors supplied nonmyeloablative bone marrow transplants, and mixed chimerism was transient. Clones were sequenced by immunoSEQ multiplex PCR, and TCRdb holds only the in-frame ones, with some missing. The sample lists more than 20,000 clones, over 70% occurring once. Sequencing was performed on CD8+ T cells from blood (PBMCs), taken 6 months after the transplant. The origin of the receptors is a human patient who received a combined kidney and bone marrow transplant. Some T cells could come from the graft donor.

This rearrangement joins TRBV9 to TRBJ2-3; tentative D call: TRBD2 (6 bases). The germline V gene has CDR1 SGDLS and CDR2 YYNGEE. V gave up 4 bases and J gave up 3 bases, with 18 bases separating them. This CDR3 has 16 residues. CDR3 in amino acids: CASSSSGTRRTDTQYF. CDR3 DNA sequence: TGTGCCAGCAGCTCTTCCGGGACTCGTAGAACAGATACGCAGTATTTT.

The chain recombines TRBV29-1 with TRBJ2-3, with D tentatively TRBD1 (6 bases). Germline-derived CDR1 and CDR2 are SQVTM and ANQGSEA. The V and J ends lost 7 bases and 6 bases respectively, with 17 bases between them. This CDR3 contains 13 residues. The CDR3 coding sequence is TGCAGCGCAAACAGGGAAGTGGCGGATACGCAGTATTTT. This encodes CSANREVADTQYF.

The chain recombines TRBV11-2 with TRBJ2-7; 8 bases line up with TRBD2. V was clipped by 4 bases and J by 2 bases; unmatched bases: 7. Germline V gene sequence: CDR1 SGHAT, CDR2 FQNNGV. The CDR3 is made up of 15 amino acids. The DNA of the CDR3 is TGTGCCAGCAGCTCTGCGGGGGGAGAGACCTACGAGCAGTACTTC. The encoded protein is CASSSAGGETYEQYF.

This clone appeared once. The chain employs TRBV9 and TRBJ2-7, with 14 bases fitting TRBD2. With 4 bases clipped from V and 5 bases from J, the junction kept 11 bases outside the gene matches. Germline V CDR1 and CDR2: SGDLS, YYNGEE. This CDR3 is built from 17 residues. The CDR3 reads CASSQSGTSGRGNEQYF. The CDR3 DNA follows: TGTGCCAGCAGCCAATCCGGGACTAGCGGGAGAGGGAACGAGCAGTACTTC.

CDR3 DNA: TGTGCCAGCAGCGTAGAGGGGACAGCCTCCTACGAGCAGTACTTC. It translates to CASSVEGTASYEQYF. The V call is TRBV9, the J call TRBJ2-7, with 7 bases aligning to TRBD1. With V trimmed by 0 bases and J by 0 bases, 3 bases remained unmatched. The CDR3 runs 15 residues. Germline lookup yields CDR1 SGDLS and CDR2 YYNGEE.

The J gene is TRBJ1-5, the V gene TRBV19; 9 bases match TRBD1. V shed 5 bases, J shed 6 bases, and the junction held 17 bases outside the gene matches. The CDR3 totals 18 residues. Germline CDR1 reads LNHDA; CDR2 reads SQIVND (reference sequence). The CDR3 reads CASSHRDRAKGIGQPQHF. The CDR3 region has the DNA TGTGCCAGTAGTCACCGGGACAGGGCGAAGGGAATTGGTCAGCCCCAGCATTTT.

The chain employs TRBV7-2 and TRBJ2-1; no reliable D call. Germline CDR1 reads SGHTA; CDR2 reads FQGNSA. The CDR3 consists of 17 residues. V gave up 5 bases and J gave up 0 bases, with 17 bases separating them. CDR3 sequence (DNA): TGTGCCAGCAGCCCTGTCGGTAGCTTAAGCTCCTACAATGAGCAGTTCTTC. Protein sequence: CASSPVGSLSSYNEQFF.

Only one count was recorded for this clone. The CDR3 nucleotides read TGTGCCAGCAGCCGTCCGGAAGGGAGAGGCTACGAGCAGTACTTC. Its protein product is CASSRPEGRGYEQYF. The chain employs TRBV7-2 and TRBJ2-7; D perhaps matches TRBD2 (5 bases). Germline values: CDR1 SGHTA, CDR2 FQGNSA. The CDR3 sequence is 15 residues long. The germline V and J ends were trimmed by 5 bases and 3 bases, with 17 bases remaining between them. Together with reference TRBV7-2 and TRBJ2-7, the CDR3 gives the full variable domain: GAGVSQSPSNKVTEKGKDVELRCDPISGHTALYWYRQSLGQGLEFLIYFQGNSAPDKSGLPSDRFSAERTGGSVSTLTIQRTQQEDSAVYLCASSRPEGRGYEQYFGPGTRLTVT.

This clone is termed medium-sized. V gene TRBV7-2 combines with J gene TRBJ1-2; D might be TRBD1 (5 bases). This CDR3 region has 17 residues. Per the germline V gene, CDR1 is SGHTA and CDR2 is FQGNSA. V shed 7 bases and J shed 2 bases, with 23 bases lying between them. The CDR3 loop is CASIILGGQDGNYGYTF. As DNA, the CDR3 is TGTGCCAGCATCATTCTCGGGGGTCAAGACGGGAACTATGGCTACACCTTC.

The chain joins TRBV20-1 to TRBJ2-7; D unclear. CDR1 is DFQATT, CDR2 SNEGSKA, per germline (reference sequence). The CDR3 covers 11 residues. Between the trimmed V and J ends, which lost 3 bases and 7 bases, there was a span of 10 bases. The CDR3 spells CSASSDTEQYF. The CDR3 DNA reads as TGCAGTGCTAGTTCCGACACGGAGCAGTACTTC.

V is TRBV4-1 and J is TRBJ2-7, with TRBD2 as a possible D gene (6 bases). Trimming stripped 4 bases from V and 1 base from J, with 20 bases between. The CDR3 extends over 17 amino acids. Germline V gene data show CDR1 as MGHRA and CDR2 as YSYEKL. The CDR3 loop reads CASSLQEEGFSSYEQYF. In nucleotides, the CDR3 is TGCGCCAGCAGCCTACAAGAGGAGGGATTTAGTTCCTACGAGCAGTACTTC.

The chain employs TRBV13 and TRBJ2-3; 10 bases match TRBD2. The junction had 12 bases not matched to a gene; V was cut back by 8 bases and J by 4 bases. The CDR3 runs 16 residues. CDR1 PRHDT and CDR2 FYEKMQ come from the germline V gene (reference sequence). The CDR3 spells CASDNSGRAVADTQYF. CDR3 nucleotides: TGTGCCAGCGATAACAGCGGGAGGGCCGTGGCAGATACGCAGTATTTT.

This chain connects TRBV4-3 to TRBJ2-7; D is perhaps TRBD2 (5 bases). V shed 0 bases and J shed 0 bases, with 12 bases lying between them. CDR3 length: 16 residues. From germline, CDR1 is LGHNA and CDR2 YSLEER. CDR3 loop: CASSQDEGESSYEQYF. The CDR3 DNA is TGCGCCAGCAGCCAAGATGAGGGCGAGAGCTCCTACGAGCAGTACTTC.

The CDR3 nucleotides read TGTGCCAGCAGTTTAGGGGGACTAGCGGGGGGGCCGGTATACGAGCAGTACTTC. Protein product: CASSLGGLAGGPVYEQYF. The chain combines TRBV28 with TRBJ2-5, with 16 bases that match TRBD2. The J call may be faulty, since TRBJ2-7 better matches the DNA end. Germline loops: CDR1 MDHEN, CDR2 SYDVKM. CDR3 length equals 18 residues.

The chain links TRBV30 to TRBJ1-2; 10 bases fit TRBD1. Germline values: CDR1 GTSNPN, CDR2 SVGIG (reference sequence). The CDR3 sequence is 13 residues long. Trimming took 3 bases from V and 6 from J; bases not matched to a gene: 4. The CDR3 protein is CAWSETGGDGYTF. The DNA of the CDR3 is TGTGCCTGGAGCGAGACAGGGGGCGATGGCTACACCTTC.

This clone has a handful of counts. This chain joins TRBV7-2 and TRBJ1-1; maybe TRBD1 (5 bases). The CDR3 loop spans 16 amino acids. The germline V gene encodes CDR1 SGHTA and CDR2 FQGNSA. Trimming took off 5 bases at V and 5 bases at J, with 21 bases between the two ends. The CDR3 DNA sequence: TGTGCCAGCAGCCCAAGGGCGGGGTCGGGGGTGACTGAAGCTTTCTTT. Translation: CASSPRAGSGVTEAFF.

This clone was counted between two and nine times. The chain recombines TRBV9 with TRBJ2-2; 8 nucleotides match TRBD2. The CDR3 is made up of 15 amino acids. The V gene end was trimmed by 4 bases and the J gene end by 4 bases; junction bases not matched to a gene: 6. Looked up from germline, CDR1 is SGDLS and CDR2 is YYNGEE. In nucleotides, the CDR3 is TGTGCCAGCAGCCCCGGGGGGGCAAGCACCGGGGAGCTGTTTTTT. The encoded protein is CASSPGGASTGELFF. The full variable domain, completed using reference TRBV9 and TRBJ2-2, is DSGVTQTPKHLITATGQRVTLRCSPRSGDLSVYWYQQSLDQGLQFLIQYYNGEERAKGNILERFSAQQFPDLHSELNLSSLELGDSALYFCASSPGGASTGELFFGEGSRLTVL.

J is TRBJ2-7 and V is TRBV7-9, with unresolved D. CDR1 and CDR2 (germline): SEHNR, FQNEAQ (reference sequence). Trimming stripped 1 base from V and 3 bases from J, with 10 bases between. The CDR3 runs 14 residues. In DNA form, the CDR3 reads TGTGCCAGCAGCTTAGATAGAACGAACTACGAGCAGTACTTC. Translating gives CASSLDRTNYEQYF. Variable domain in full (rest from reference TRBV7-9 and TRBJ2-7): DTGVSQNPRHKITKRGQNVTFRCDPISEHNRLYWYRQTLGQGPEFLTYFQNEAQLEKSRLLSDRFSAERPKGSFSTLEIQRTEQGDSAMYLCASSLDRTNYEQYFGPGTRLTVT.

This clone was counted a single time. This chain joins TRBV4-3 and TRBJ2-7; the D gene is possibly TRBD1 (6 bases). The germline V gene has CDR1 LGHNA and CDR2 YSLEER. Trimming removed 2 bases from V and 6 bases from J, with 11 bases in between. The CDR3 is made up of 13 amino acids. The CDR3 sequence: CASSQRQAGEQYF. DNA for the CDR3: TGCGCCAGCAGCCAACGACAGGCGGGCGAGCAGTACTTC.

The chain has TRBV4-3 and TRBJ2-1; no clear D. The CDR3 has 16 residues. Germline V gene sequence: CDR1 LGHNA, CDR2 YSLEER. V was pared by 0 bases and J by 0 bases, with 9 bases between. CDR3 sequence: CASSQDPSSSYNEQFF. Written as DNA, the CDR3 is TGCGCCAGCAGCCAAGATCCCTCGAGCTCCTACAATGAGCAGTTCTTC.

The chain carries TRBV7-6 and TRBJ2-7; D might be TRBD2 (6 bases). Germline V CDR1 and CDR2: SGHVS, FNYEAQ. The V and J ends lost 1 base and 3 bases respectively, with 13 bases between them. The CDR3 contains 15 residues. The CDR3 region is CASSLDTGVIYEQYF. The CDR3 coding sequence is TGTGCCAGCAGCTTAGACACGGGAGTGATCTACGAGCAGTACTTC.

CDR3 region: CASSVARSGRETQYF. DNA of the CDR3: TGTGCCAGCAGCGTAGCTCGTTCGGGGAGGGAGACCCAGTACTTC. This rearrangement joins TRBV9 to TRBJ2-5, with D perhaps TRBD2 (6 bases). CDR1 is SGDLS and CDR2 is YYNGEE in the germline V gene. V was trimmed by 0 bases and J by 5 bases, leaving 14 bases between them. The CDR3 sequence is 15 residues long.

This clone occurred once. This sequence joins TRBV7-2 and TRBJ2-1; D ambiguous. Germline V lookup: CDR1 SGHTA, CDR2 FQGNSA. The V end was cut by 2 bases, the J end by 6 bases, with 5 bases between. The CDR3 has 12 amino acids. In DNA, the CDR3 is TGTGCCAGCAGCTTAAGGAGCAATGAGCAGTTCTTC. Translation: CASSLRSNEQFF. The full variable domain, its missing parts supplied by reference TRBV7-2 and TRBJ2-1, is GAGVSQSPSNKVTEKGKDVELRCDPISGHTALYWYRQSLGQGLEFLIYFQGNSAPDKSGLPSDRFSAERTGGSVSTLTIQRTQQEDSAVYLCASSLRSNEQFFGPGTRLTVL.

The V and J genes are TRBV25-1 and TRBJ1-1; D possibly corresponds to TRBD1 (6 bases). Germline-derived CDR1 and CDR2 are MGHDK and SYGVNS. This CDR3 spans 13 amino acids. V lost 4 bases to trimming and J lost 1 base, with 7 bases between them. The CDR3 is CASSGGQNTEAFF. CDR3 sequence (DNA): TGTGCCAGCAGTGGGGGACAGAACACTGAAGCTTTCTTT. Together with reference TRBV25-1 and TRBJ1-1, the CDR3 gives the full variable domain: EADIYQTPRYLVIGTGKKITLECSQTMGHDKMYWYQQDPGMELHLIHYSYGVNSTEKGDLSSESTVSRIRTEHFPLTLESARPSHTSQYLCASSGGQNTEAFFGQGTRLTVV.

The chain employs TRBV7-6 and TRBJ2-1, with TRBD1 matching over 7 bases. V was pared by 8 bases and J by 4 bases, with 14 bases of the junction left unmatched. The germline gives CDR1 SGHVS, CDR2 FNYEAQ. The CDR3 runs 16 residues. The CDR3 region has the DNA TGTGCCAGCTCTTTAGTCCGGGACAGCCTATACAATGAGCAGTTCTTC. It translates to CASSLVRDSLYNEQFF. The complete variable domain, with remaining parts taken from reference TRBV7-6 and TRBJ2-1, reads GAGVSQSPRYKVTKRGQDVALRCDPISGHVSLYWYRQALGQGPEFLTYFNYEAQQDKSGLPNDRFSAERPEGSISTLTIQRTEQRDSAMYRCASSLVRDSLYNEQFFGPGTRLTVL.

The sample holds many counts of this clone. J is TRBJ1-5 and V is TRBV5-4, with D unresolved. The CDR3 loop spans 15 amino acids. Germline V CDR1 and CDR2: SGHNT, YYREEE (reference sequence). Between the trimmed V and J ends, which lost 2 bases and 2 bases, there was a span of 11 bases. In DNA form, the CDR3 reads TGTGCCAGCAGCTTCGGGGAGTGGGGCAATCAGCCCCAGCATTTT. It encodes CASSFGEWGNQPQHF. The whole variable domain, filled in from reference TRBV5-4 and TRBJ1-5, reads ETGVTQSPTHLIKTRGQQVTLRCSSQSGHNTVSWYQQALGQGPQFIFQYYREEENGRGNFPPRFSGLQFPNYSSELNVNALELDDSALYLCASSFGEWGNQPQHFGDGTRLSIL.